The sequence of this T cell receptor beta chain was determined in a study of blood T cell repertoires in COVID-19. The CDR3 has 18 residues. With V trimmed by 0 bases and J by 1 base, 8 bases remained unmatched. CDR1 SGHNT and CDR2 YYREEE come from the germline V gene (reference sequence). There are a few counts of this clone. TCRdb's table, derived via immunoSEQ multiplex PCR, lists solely in-frame clones and lacks some. Of about 210,000 clones listed, roughly 82% were seen once; the top ten hold about 2%. The chain is built from TRBV5-4 and TRBJ2-1, with 9 bases fitting TRBD1. Material for sequencing was peripheral blood. The clonotype was recovered from a man in his forties who had recovered from COVID-19. The CDR3 DNA sequence: TGTGCCAGCAGCTTGGGGACAGGGGCGTTCCAATCCTACAATGAGCAGTTCTTC. As protein: CASSLGTGAFQSYNEQFF.